The 13 T cell receptor beta chains presented below share a single source sample, sequenced in a study of T cell responses to AZD1222 COVID-19 vaccine. Using immunoSEQ multiplex PCR, the repertoire was profiled, and TCRdb retains in-frame clones only, with some absent. The sample shows 97,000 or so clones, approximately 88% of them seen only once. The specimen was peripheral blood, collected on day 0 of AZD1222 vaccination. These receptors originate from an adult in good health.

The chain recombines TRBV19 with TRBJ2-3; D is undetermined. CDR3 length: 13 residues. Germline assignment: CDR1 LNHDA and CDR2 SQIVND (reference sequence). V shed 3 bases and J shed 6 bases, with 10 bases lying between them. The CDR3 DNA follows: TGTGCCAGTAGTATCAAAGGGATGGATACGCAGTATTTT. Its translation is CASSIKGMDTQYF.

The rearrangement links TRBV12-3 or TRBV12-4 to TRBJ2-3; no definite D call. V gave up 6 bases and J gave up 4 bases, with 11 bases separating them. This CDR3 spans 13 amino acids. CDR3 bases: TGTGCCAGCAGGCGCAATCCCGCAGATACGCAGTATTTT. Protein: CASRRNPADTQYF.

This clone was counted between two and nine times. CDR3 nucleotides: TGTGCCAGCATCATTCGCGGGCCCGGGGGAATCGGTAGTGGAAATGAGCAGTTCTTC. It specifies CASIIRGPGGIGSGNEQFF. The V gene is TRBV5-5, the J gene TRBJ2-1, with D possibly TRBD2 on 6 matching bases. The V gene lost 6 bases and the J gene lost 7 bases, with 32 bases spanning the gap. CDR1 is SGHKS and CDR2 is YYEKEE in the germline V gene (reference sequence). This CDR3 comprises 19 residues.

V usage is TRBV19 and J usage is TRBJ1-5, with 8 bases lining up with TRBD1. The V segment lost 4 bases and the J segment 2 bases; nucleotides outside the gene matches: 4. Germline V gives CDR1 LNHDA, CDR2 SQIVND (reference sequence). The CDR3 totals 15 residues. The CDR3 loop reads CASSSQGAGNQPQHF. CDR3 DNA: TGTGCCAGTAGTAGCCAGGGGGCGGGCAATCAGCCCCAGCATTTT.

This CDR3 is CASNFWGNTIYF. The CDR3 DNA is TGTGCCAGCAATTTCTGGGGAAACACCATATATTTT. V is TRBV6-5 and J is TRBJ1-3, with D unresolved. Germline CDR1 and CDR2: MNHEY and SVGAGI. With 7 bases removed from V and 4 bases from J, the gap between germline ends came to 8 bases. This CDR3 has 12 amino acids.

The V call is TRBV24-1, the J call TRBJ1-2; possibly TRBD1 for D (6 bases). Germline CDR1 KGHDR, CDR2 SFDVKD. V was pared by 5 bases and J by 7 bases, with 10 bases between. The CDR3 runs 12 residues. In nucleotides, the CDR3 is TGTGCCACCAGTGGGGGGGCAAGTGGCTACACCTTC. It yields the protein CATSGGASGYTF.

Points on this clone: At one of its ends the junction is not consistent with the germline gene, which may arise from a read error. The chain couples TRBV6-5 to TRBJ1-4; D is undetermined. Germline V lookup: CDR1 MNHEY, CDR2 SVGAGI. The CDR3 totals 15 residues. CDR3 sequence reads: CASSYSTDTHEKLFF. The CDR3 DNA follows: TGTGCCAGCAGCTACTCAACAGATACTCATGAAAAACTGTTTTTT.

The gene calls are TRBV6-6 and TRBJ1-4, with 7 bases aligning to TRBD1. Trimming at V came to 5 bases and at J to 3 bases, leaving 3 bases not matched to a gene. The germline gives CDR1 MNHNY, CDR2 SVGAGI (reference sequence). CDR3 length: 14 residues. CDR3 region: CASSPGGANEKLFF. As DNA, the CDR3 is TGTGCCAGCAGTCCAGGGGGGGCTAATGAAAAACTGTTTTTT.

This clone was counted between two and nine times. V gene TRBV2 combines with J gene TRBJ1-2, with D uncertain. The CDR3 extends over 14 amino acids. The germline V gene has CDR1 SNHLY and CDR2 FYNNEI. Trimming left V 6 bases short and J 6 bases short, with 17 bases between. CDR3 DNA: TGTGCCAGCAGGGCGTCACAGTCGTGGGATGGCTACACCTTC. Protein: CASRASQSWDGYTF.

The chain recombines TRBV28 with TRBJ1-3, with D uncertain. The CDR3 extends over 16 amino acids. CDR1 MDHEN and CDR2 SYDVKM come from the germline V gene. V was clipped by 2 bases and J by 0 bases, with 11 bases between them. The CDR3 nucleotides read TGTGCCAGCAGTTTAAGTTGGCTGCTCTCTGGAAACACCATATATTTT. Translating it yields CASSLSWLLSGNTIYF.

This clone was detected once. CDR3 residues: CASSLDGRTNTEAFF. The CDR3 nucleotides are TGTGCCAGCAGCTTGGACGGACGGACGAACACTGAAGCTTTCTTT. This chain connects TRBV5-5 to TRBJ1-1, with D unclear. This CDR3 contains 15 residues. Germline V CDR1 and CDR2: SGHKS, YYEKEE (reference sequence). Trimming removed 0 bases at V and 1 base at J, with 10 bases between.

This chain joins TRBV4-3 and TRBJ1-4; 10 positions match TRBD1. The CDR3 covers 18 residues. Germline V lookup: CDR1 LGHNA, CDR2 YSLEER. Losses at the gene ends were 1 base for V and 9 bases for J; bases not matched to a gene: 14. For the CDR3, the DNA is TGCGCCAGCAGCCAAGTATCGCCCCGGACAGGGGGGAATCAAAAACTGTTTTTT. It yields the protein CASSQVSPRTGGNQKLFF.

The chain uses TRBV5-1 and TRBJ1-4; no clear D. The germline V gene has CDR1 SGHRS and CDR2 YFSETQ. V shed 0 bases and J shed 1 base, with 7 bases lying between them. The CDR3 runs 15 residues. For the CDR3, the DNA is TGCGCCAGCAGCTTGGACTATGGAACTAATGAAAAACTGTTTTTT. This gives the protein CASSLDYGTNEKLFF.